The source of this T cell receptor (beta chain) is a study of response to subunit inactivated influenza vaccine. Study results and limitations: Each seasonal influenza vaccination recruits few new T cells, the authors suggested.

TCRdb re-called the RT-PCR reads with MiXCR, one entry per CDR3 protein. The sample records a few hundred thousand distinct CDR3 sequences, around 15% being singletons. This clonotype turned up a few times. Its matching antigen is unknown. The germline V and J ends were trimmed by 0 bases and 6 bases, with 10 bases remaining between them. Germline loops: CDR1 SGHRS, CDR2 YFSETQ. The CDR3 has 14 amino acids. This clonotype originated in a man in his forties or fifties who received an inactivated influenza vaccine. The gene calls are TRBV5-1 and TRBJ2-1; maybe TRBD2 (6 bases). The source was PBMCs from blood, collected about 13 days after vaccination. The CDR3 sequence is CASSLADYSNEQFF. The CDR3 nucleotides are TGCGCCAGCAGCTTGGCGGACTATTCCAATGAGCAGTTCTTC.